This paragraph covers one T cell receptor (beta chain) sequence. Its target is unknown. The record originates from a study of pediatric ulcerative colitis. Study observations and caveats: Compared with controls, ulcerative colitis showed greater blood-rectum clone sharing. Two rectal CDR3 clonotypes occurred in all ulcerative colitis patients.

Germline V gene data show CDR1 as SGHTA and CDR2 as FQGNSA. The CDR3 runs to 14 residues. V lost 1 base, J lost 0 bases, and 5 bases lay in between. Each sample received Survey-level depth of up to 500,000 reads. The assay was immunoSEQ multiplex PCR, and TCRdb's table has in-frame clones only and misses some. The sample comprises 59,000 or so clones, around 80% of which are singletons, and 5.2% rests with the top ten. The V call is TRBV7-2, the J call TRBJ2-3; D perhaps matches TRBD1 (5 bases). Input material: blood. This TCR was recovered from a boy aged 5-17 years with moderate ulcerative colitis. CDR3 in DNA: TGTGCCAGCAGCTTAGACAGGAGCACAGATACGCAGTATTTT. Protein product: CASSLDRSTDTQYF.